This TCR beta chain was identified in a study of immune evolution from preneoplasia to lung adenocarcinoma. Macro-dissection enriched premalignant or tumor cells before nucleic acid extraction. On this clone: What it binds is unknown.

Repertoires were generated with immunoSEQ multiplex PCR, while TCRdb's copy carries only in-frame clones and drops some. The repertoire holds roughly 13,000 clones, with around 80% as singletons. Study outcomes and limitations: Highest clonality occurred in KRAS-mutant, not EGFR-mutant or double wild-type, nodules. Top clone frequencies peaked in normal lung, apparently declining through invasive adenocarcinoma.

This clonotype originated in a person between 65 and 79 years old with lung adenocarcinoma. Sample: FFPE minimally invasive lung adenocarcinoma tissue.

In nucleotides, the CDR3 is TGTGCCACCCGTCGGCCCCAGCATTTT. Protein: CATRRPQHF. J is TRBJ1-5 and V is TRBV6-4; D gene ambiguous. Germline loops: CDR1 MRHNA, CDR2 SNTAGT. Trimming took off 10 bases at V and 9 bases at J, with 7 bases between the two ends. The length of the CDR3 is 9 residues.